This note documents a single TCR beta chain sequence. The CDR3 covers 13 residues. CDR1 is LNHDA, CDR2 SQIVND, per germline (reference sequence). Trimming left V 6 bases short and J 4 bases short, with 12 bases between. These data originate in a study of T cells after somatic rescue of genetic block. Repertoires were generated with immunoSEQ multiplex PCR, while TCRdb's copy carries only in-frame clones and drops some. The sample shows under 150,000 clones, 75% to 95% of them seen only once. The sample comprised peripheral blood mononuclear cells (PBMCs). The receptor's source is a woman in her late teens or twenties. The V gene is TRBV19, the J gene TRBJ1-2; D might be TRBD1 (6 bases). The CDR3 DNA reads TGTGCCAGTAGGGTACAGGGCCGCTATGGCTACACCTTC. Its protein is CASRVQGRYGYTF.